A selection of T cell receptor beta chains follows, all from one sample in a study of regulatory T cells in long-lasting Graves disease. TCRdb reprocessed the multiplex PCR reads via MiXCR and lists one record per CDR3 protein. The data show 680,000 or so distinct CDR3 sequences, roughly 15% seen once. The sample was also linked to a second study, of T cells in Graves' hyperthyroidism and ophthalmopathy.

The starting material was peripheral blood mononuclear cells (PBMCs), obtained at new diagnosis, from a patient treated with antithyroid drugs. Receptors originate from a woman in her 30s with Graves disease. CDR3s include the opening cysteine and the closing phenylalanine or tryptophan. D genes are given only for firm matches. A clone size is listed for some rows: how often the clone was seen (once, few, many), or a class if it is expanded.

d_gene: NA
j_gene: TRBJ2-7
len: 15
abundance: NA
v_gene: TRBV2
CDR3nt: TGTGCCAGCAGTCCTCAGGGGGGCTCCTCCCGCGAGCAGTACTTC
CDR3aa: CASSPQGGSSREQYF

d_gene: NA
j_gene: TRBJ2-7
len: 14
abundance: many
v_gene: TRBV7-9
CDR3nt: TGTGCCAGCAGCTTTATGGCGGAAGGTGACGAGCAGTACTTC
CDR3aa: CASSFMAEGDEQYF

d_gene: TRBD2
j_gene: TRBJ2-7
len: 18
abundance: many
v_gene: TRBV2
CDR3nt: TGTGCCAGCAGTCCGGCGGGGGGATCGAGAACTACCTCCTACGAGCAGTACTTC
CDR3aa: CASSPAGGSRTTSYEQYF

d_gene: NA
j_gene: TRBJ2-7
len: 15
abundance: few
v_gene: TRBV6-2/TRBV6-3
CDR3nt: TGTGCCAGCAGTTATACCGGGACCGCATCCTACGAGCAGTACTTC
CDR3aa: CASSYTGTASYEQYF

d_gene: NA
j_gene: TRBJ2-2
len: 13
abundance: many
v_gene: TRBV6-1
CDR3nt: TGTGCCAGCACAAGGGACCCATCCGGGGAGCTGTTTTTT
CDR3aa: CASTRDPSGELFF

d_gene: NA
j_gene: TRBJ2-7
len: 15
abundance: NA
v_gene: TRBV4-2
CDR3nt: TGTGCCAGCAGCCAAGATCACGCCAGTTCCTACGAGCAGTACTTC
CDR3aa: CASSQDHASSYEQYF

d_gene: TRBD1
j_gene: TRBJ1-5
len: 17
abundance: NA
v_gene: TRBV19
CDR3nt: TGTGCCAGTAGTATTAACCCGGGGACAGGGAAAGGTCAGCCCCAGCATTTT
CDR3aa: CASSINPGTGKGQPQHF

d_gene: TRBD1
j_gene: TRBJ1-2
len: 18
abundance: many
v_gene: TRBV28
CDR3nt: TGTGCCAGCAGTTTCGGCGGGACAGGGACCTACCTTAACTATGGCTACACCTTC
CDR3aa: CASSFGGTGTYLNYGYTF

d_gene: NA
j_gene: TRBJ1-2
len: 15
abundance: NA
v_gene: TRBV11-2
CDR3nt: TGTGCCAGCAGAACAAGCAGGGGAACTAACTATGGCTACACCTTC
CDR3aa: CASRTSRGTNYGYTF

d_gene: TRBD1
j_gene: TRBJ2-7
len: 14
abundance: NA
v_gene: TRBV7-8
CDR3nt: TGTGCCAGCTCACTCGCGACAGGGGGCGGGGAGCAGTACTTC
CDR3aa: CASSLATGGGEQYF

d_gene: NA
j_gene: TRBJ2-5
len: 14
abundance: few
v_gene: TRBV30
CDR3nt: TGTGCCTGGCTCCGTAGCGGAGTCCAAGAGACCCAGTACTTC
CDR3aa: CAWLRSGVQETQYF

d_gene: NA
j_gene: TRBJ2-3
len: 12
abundance: few
v_gene: TRBV20-1
CDR3nt: TGCAGTGCTAGACGGTTAACAGATACGCAGTATTTT
CDR3aa: CSARRLTDTQYF

d_gene: NA
j_gene: TRBJ1-3
len: 16
abundance: many
v_gene: TRBV28
CDR3nt: TGTGCCAGCAGTTTCACCGACATACCCTCTGGAAACACCATATATTTT
CDR3aa: CASSFTDIPSGNTIYF

d_gene: TRBD2
j_gene: TRBJ2-4
len: 16
abundance: NA
v_gene: TRBV28
CDR3nt: TGTGCCAGCAGTCCGCCTTTTACTAGCGGTAAAAACATTCAGTACTTC
CDR3aa: CASSPPFTSGKNIQYF

d_gene: NA
j_gene: TRBJ1-4
len: 14
abundance: NA
v_gene: TRBV10-3
CDR3nt: TGTGCCACCCAGAGGGGGGCGTATAATGAAAAACTGTTTTTT
CDR3aa: CATQRGAYNEKLFF

d_gene: NA
j_gene: TRBJ2-5
len: 11
abundance: many
v_gene: TRBV29-1
CDR3nt: TGCAGCGTTGCAGTTCAAGAGACCCAGTACTTC
CDR3aa: CSVAVQETQYF

d_gene: TRBD1
j_gene: TRBJ2-1
len: 13
abundance: many
v_gene: TRBV7-6
CDR3nt: TGTGCCAGCAGCACACAGGGGTACACTGAGCAGTTCTTC
CDR3aa: CASSTQGYTEQFF

d_gene: TRBD1
j_gene: TRBJ1-5
len: 14
abundance: NA
v_gene: TRBV5-6
CDR3nt: TGTGCCAGCAGCCTCGGGCAGGGGGTTCAGCCCCAGCATTTT
CDR3aa: CASSLGQGVQPQHF

d_gene: NA
j_gene: TRBJ1-2
len: 15
abundance: few
v_gene: TRBV20-1
CDR3nt: TGCAGTGCTAGAGATCCGTCCGGTCGATCCTATGGCTACACCTTC
CDR3aa: CSARDPSGRSYGYTF

d_gene: TRBD1
j_gene: TRBJ1-1
len: 13
abundance: many
v_gene: TRBV20-1
CDR3nt: TGCAGTGGGCGACAGGGGCTAGGCACTGAAGCTTTCTTT
CDR3aa: CSGRQGLGTEAFF

d_gene: NA
j_gene: TRBJ2-7
len: 14
abundance: once
v_gene: TRBV19
CDR3nt: TGTGCCAGTACCCCGACAGGAAATTCCTACGAGCAGTACTTC
CDR3aa: CASTPTGNSYEQYF

d_gene: NA
j_gene: TRBJ1-1
len: 16
abundance: many
v_gene: TRBV11-1
CDR3nt: TGTGCCAGCAGCTTAGGGGTGGTACTGGTGAACACTGAAGCTTTCTTT
CDR3aa: CASSLGVVLVNTEAFF